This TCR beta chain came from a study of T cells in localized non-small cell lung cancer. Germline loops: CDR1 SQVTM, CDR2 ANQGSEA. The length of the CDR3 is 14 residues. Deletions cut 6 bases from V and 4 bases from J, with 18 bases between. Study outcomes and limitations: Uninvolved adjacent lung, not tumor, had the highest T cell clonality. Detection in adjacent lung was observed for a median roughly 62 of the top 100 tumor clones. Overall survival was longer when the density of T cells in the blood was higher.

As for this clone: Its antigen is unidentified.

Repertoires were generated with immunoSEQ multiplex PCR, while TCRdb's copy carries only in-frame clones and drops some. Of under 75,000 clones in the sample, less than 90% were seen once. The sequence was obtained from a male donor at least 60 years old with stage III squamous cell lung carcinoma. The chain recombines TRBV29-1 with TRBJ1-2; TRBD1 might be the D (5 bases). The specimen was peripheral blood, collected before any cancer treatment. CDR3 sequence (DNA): TGCAGCGTCGGGACCTCCAGACCCTTCTATGGCTACACCTTC. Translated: CSVGTSRPFYGYTF.